A selection of T cell receptor beta chains follows, all from one sample in a study of blood T cell repertoires in COVID-19. This table comes from immunoSEQ multiplex PCR, and its TCRdb copy is limited to in-frame clones, with some not included. The data contain about 240,000 clones, about 89% of them singletons. The sample was PBMCs or T cells enriched from blood (not recorded which). These receptors were taken from a woman younger than 45 who had recovered from COVID-19. Each CDR3 is given with its conserved first and last residue. Fields, in order: clone size, J gene, CDR3 length, V gene, D gene, CDR3 protein, CDR3 DNA. A D gene is named only where the DNA matches it firmly. Clone size, where shown, is once, few, many, or a class for clones that have expanded.

>-|TRBJ2-1|15|TRBV11-2|TRBD2
CASSLPRDYYNEQFF
TGTGCCAGCAGCTTACCCCGGGACTACTACAATGAGCAGTTCTTC
>-|TRBJ2-1|13|TRBV4-3|-
CASSQETDNEQFF
TGCGCCAGCAGCCAAGAGACAGATAATGAGCAGTTCTTC
>-|TRBJ1-2|14|TRBV7-8|-
CASSLGATNYGYTF
TGTGCCAGCAGCTTAGGGGCCACAAACTATGGCTACACCTTC
>once|TRBJ1-2|15|TRBV28|TRBD1
CASSGQGIRSYGYTF
TGTGCCAGCAGCGGACAGGGGATTAGAAGCTATGGCTACACCTTC
>-|TRBJ2-7|15|TRBV6-5|-
CASSYADRFSYEQYF
TGTGCCAGCAGTTACGCGGACAGATTTTCCTACGAGCAGTACTTC
>-|TRBJ2-7|12|TRBV28|-
CASSLWATEQYF
TGTGCCAGCAGTTTATGGGCCACAGAGCAGTACTTC
>-|TRBJ2-3|17|TRBV19|-
CVDPLGSPIPGADTQYF
TGTGTTGACCCTCTCGGCTCCCCCATCCCCGGAGCAGATACGCAGTATTTT
>-|TRBJ2-7|14|TRBV7-3|TRBD1
CASRLTGSSYEQYF
TGTGCCAGCAGGCTGACAGGGAGCTCCTACGAGCAGTACTTC
>-|TRBJ1-1|13|TRBV11-1|TRBD1
CASRDRGRTEAFF
TGTGCCAGCAGGGACAGGGGGCGTACTGAAGCTTTCTTT
>many|TRBJ1-4|13|TRBV30|-
CAWSSNANEKLFF
TGTGCCTGGAGTTCTAATGCTAATGAAAAACTGTTTTTT
>once|TRBJ2-1|15|TRBV27|-
CASSLNYLAYNEQFF
TGTGCCAGCAGTTTAAACTATTTAGCCTACAATGAGCAGTTCTTC
>-|TRBJ1-4|13|TRBV6-5|TRBD1
CASSRDRDEKLFF
TGTGCCAGCAGTCGGGACAGGGATGAAAAACTGTTTTTT
>-|TRBJ1-4|16|TRBV18|TRBD1
CASSRDREETNEKLFF
TGTGCCAGCTCTCGCGACAGGGAGGAAACTAATGAAAAACTGTTTTTT
>-|TRBJ1-1|13|TRBV30|TRBD1
CAWRPGQITEAFF
TGTGCCTGGAGGCCGGGACAGATCACTGAAGCTTTCTTT
>-|TRBJ2-2|15|TRBV24-1|TRBD1
CATSGASGGTGELFF
TGTGCCACCAGTGGCGCCTCAGGGGGCACCGGGGAGCTGTTTTTT
>-|TRBJ1-1|13|TRBV7-3|-
CASSFNPEAEAFF
TGTGCCAGCAGCTTTAATCCGGAGGCCGAAGCTTTCTTT
>-|TRBJ2-1|13|TRBV28|TRBD2
CASSLASGPKQFF
TGTGCCAGCAGTTTAGCTAGCGGGCCAAAGCAGTTCTTC
>-|TRBJ2-6|18|TRBV4-3|-
CASSQDRYSRSGANVLTF
TGCGCCAGCAGCCAAGATAGATATTCCCGCTCTGGGGCCAACGTCCTGACTTTC
>few|TRBJ2-7|14|TRBV7-9|TRBD1
CASSPGQGEYEQYF
TGTGCCAGCAGCCCGGGACAGGGGGAATACGAGCAGTACTTC
>once|TRBJ1-2|12|TRBV28|-
CASGDITYGYTF
TGTGCCAGCGGGGACATTACCTATGGCTACACCTTC
>-|TRBJ2-2|15|TRBV19|-
CASSKREANTGELFF
TGTGCCAGTAGTAAGAGGGAGGCGAACACCGGGGAGCTGTTTTTT
>-|TRBJ1-2|17|TRBV14|-
CASSQNGQRPALYGYTF
TGTGCCAGCAGCCAGAACGGCCAGCGACCTGCCCTATATGGCTACACCTTC
>-|TRBJ1-2|17|TRBV9|TRBD1
CASSSQQGARLNYGYTF
TGTGCCAGCAGCTCTCAACAGGGGGCTCGCCTTAACTATGGCTACACCTTC
>-|TRBJ1-2|14|TRBV5-1|TRBD1
CASSPGQGGGGYTF
TGCGCCAGCAGCCCCGGACAGGGGGGCGGTGGCTACACCTTC
>-|TRBJ2-1|13|TRBV28|TRBD1
CASSLDRDNEQFF
TGTGCCAGCAGTCTGGACAGGGACAATGAGCAGTTCTTC
>-|TRBJ2-3|12|TRBV28|-
CASSPSQVTQYF
TGTGCCAGCAGCCCATCCCAGGTTACGCAGTATTTT
>-|TRBJ2-1|14|TRBV5-4|-
CASSLTSSYNEQFF
TGTGCCAGCAGCTTGACGAGCTCCTACAATGAGCAGTTCTTC
>-|TRBJ2-7|14|TRBV11-2|-
CASSLALSPYEQYF
TGTGCCAGCAGCTTAGCCCTGAGCCCCTACGAGCAGTACTTC
>-|TRBJ1-4|13|TRBV2|TRBD1
CASLGQGVEKLFF
TGTGCCAGTCTGGGACAGGGAGTTGAAAAACTGTTTTTT
>-|TRBJ2-1|15|TRBV4-3|TRBD1
CASSQATGARDEQFF
TGCGCCAGCAGCCAAGCGACAGGGGCACGGGATGAGCAGTTCTTC
>-|TRBJ1-2|15|TRBV2|-
CASSTQGTHSYGYTF
TGTGCCAGCAGCACCCAGGGTACTCACAGCTATGGCTACACCTTC
>-|TRBJ2-1|14|TRBV28|-
CASSPTSWSDEQFF
TGTGCCAGCAGTCCTACTAGCTGGTCCGATGAGCAGTTCTTC
>-|TRBJ2-1|13|TRBV5-6|TRBD2
CVTAGGPYNEQFF
TGTGTAACAGCGGGGGGGCCCTACAATGAGCAGTTCTTC
>-|TRBJ2-1|13|TRBV7-2|TRBD2
CASSPWEGNEQFF
TGTGCCAGCAGCCCCTGGGAGGGGAATGAGCAGTTCTTC
>-|TRBJ2-3|15|TRBV7-9|-
CASSSARQSTDTQYF
TGTGCCAGCAGCTCGGCCCGACAGAGCACAGATACGCAGTATTTT
>few|TRBJ1-1|12|TRBV5-6|TRBD1
CASSPGTAKAFF
TGTGCCAGCAGCCCTGGGACAGCTAAAGCTTTCTTT
>-|TRBJ2-2|15|TRBV2|TRBD1
CASSPDRVGTGELFF
TGTGCCAGCAGCCCCGACAGGGTCGGGACCGGGGAGCTGTTTTTT
>-|TRBJ1-3|13|TRBV28|-
CASSLDRFGVAYF
TGTGCCAGCAGTTTAGACAGGTTCGGGGTAGCTTATTTT
>-|TRBJ1-3|16|TRBV7-9|-
CASSLVRDYHGNTIYF
TGTGCCAGCAGCTTGGTGCGGGATTACCATGGAAACACCATATATTTT
>-|TRBJ1-1|11|TRBV5-1|-
CASSVGEGAFF
TGCGCCAGCAGCGTCGGGGAGGGAGCTTTCTTT
>few|TRBJ2-3|15|TRBV7-9|TRBD1
CASSARQGYTDTQYF
TGTGCCAGCAGCGCAAGACAGGGCTACACAGATACGCAGTATTTT
>-|TRBJ1-5|14|TRBV5-5|-
CASSLTGYNQPQHF
TGTGCCAGCAGCTTAACAGGGTACAATCAGCCCCAGCATTTT
>-|TRBJ2-5|18|TRBV14|TRBD2
CASSQDLTSGKVQETQYF
TGTGCCAGCAGCCAAGATTTGACTAGCGGTAAGGTCCAAGAGACCCAGTACTTC
>-|TRBJ2-1|14|TRBV18|TRBD2
CASSPPKLAGGEFF
TGTGCCAGCTCACCACCGAAACTAGCGGGAGGGGAGTTCTTC
>-|TRBJ2-7|13|TRBV28|TRBD1
CASSSGQGYEQYF
TGTGCCAGCAGTTCCGGACAGGGCTACGAGCAGTACTTC
>-|TRBJ1-2|13|TRBV5-1|-
CASSPDSLYGYTF
TGCGCCAGCAGCCCAGACAGCCTCTATGGCTACACCTTC
>-|TRBJ1-4|16|TRBV9|TRBD1
CASSSRTGGRYEKLFF
TGTGCCAGCAGCTCGCGGACAGGGGGACGATATGAAAAACTGTTTTTT
>-|TRBJ1-1|14|TRBV5-4|-
CASSLQGMNTEAFF
TGTGCCAGCAGCTTGCAGGGAATGAACACTGAAGCTTTCTTT
>-|TRBJ2-1|13|TRBV29-1|-
CSVGPTQGHEQFF
TGCAGCGTTGGGCCCACACAGGGCCATGAGCAGTTCTTC
>once|TRBJ2-1|16|TRBV9|TRBD1
CASSLRTGGAYNEQFF
TGTGCCAGCAGCCTCCGGACAGGGGGCGCCTACAATGAGCAGTTCTTC
>-|TRBJ2-7|15|TRBV6-6|TRBD1
CASSFSTGGRYEQYF
TGTGCCAGCAGTTTCAGTACAGGGGGTAGGTACGAGCAGTACTTC
>-|TRBJ1-5|13|TRBV6-6|-
CASSYSSNQPQHF
TGTGCCAGCAGTTACTCGTCTAATCAGCCCCAGCATTTT
>-|TRBJ2-1|16|TRBV6-2/TRBV6-3|TRBD2
CASSSAPGGGPYEQFF
TGTGCCAGCAGTTCCGCCCCGGGGGGAGGGCCATATGAGCAGTTCTTC
>-|TRBJ2-2|16|TRBV15|-
CATSRDITGSGGELFF
TGTGCCACCAGCAGAGACATCACAGGGAGTGGAGGGGAGCTGTTTTTT
>once|TRBJ2-7|16|TRBV9|-
CASSVSGGIDSYEQYF
TGTGCCAGCAGCGTGTCGGGCGGGATCGACTCCTACGAGCAGTACTTC